What follows are 17 T cell receptor beta chains derived from one specimen sequenced in a study of blood T cell repertoires in COVID-19. This table comes from immunoSEQ multiplex PCR, and its TCRdb copy is limited to in-frame clones, with some not included. The data show roughly 200,000 clones, around 86% seen once. The material sequenced was peripheral blood. The origin of the receptors is a man aged 40-50 years with active or convalescent COVID-19.

The rearrangement joins TRBV12-5 to TRBJ1-1; 9 bases map to TRBD1. This CDR3 is 18 amino acids long. Germline CDR1 reads LGHNT; CDR2 reads FRNRAP. With 3 bases clipped from V and 2 bases from J, the junction kept 13 bases outside the gene matches. CDR3 in amino acids: CASGFAAGQGRGNTEAFF. Written as DNA, the CDR3 is TGTGCTAGTGGTTTCGCCGCGGGACAGGGACGGGGAAACACTGAAGCTTTCTTT.

The V call is TRBV30, the J call TRBJ2-3; D uncertain. Trimming removed 2 bases at V and 6 bases at J, with 6 bases between. The CDR3 sequence is 11 residues long. Germline V gives CDR1 GTSNPN, CDR2 SVGIG (reference sequence). The CDR3 bases are TGTGCCTGGAGTAACCAGGATACGCAGTATTTT. Protein sequence: CAWSNQDTQYF.

V gene TRBV4-1 combines with J gene TRBJ1-3, with D unresolved. Germline V gene data show CDR1 as MGHRA and CDR2 as YSYEKL. This CDR3 comprises 16 residues. V was shortened by 0 bases and J by 0 bases, with 9 bases between the two germline ends. The chain's CDR3 is CASSQESSNSGNTIYF. The CDR3 bases are TGCGCCAGCAGCCAAGAAAGTAGTAACTCTGGAAACACCATATATTTT.

J is TRBJ2-7 and V is TRBV4-3, with TRBD1 as a possible D gene (6 bases). Deletions cut 0 bases from V and 1 base from J, with 7 bases between. The CDR3 totals 14 residues. The germline V gene encodes CDR1 LGHNA and CDR2 YSLEER. CDR3 DNA sequence: TGCGCCAGCAGCCAAGATGGACAGTCCTACGAGCAGTACTTC. Translating it yields CASSQDGQSYEQYF.

The chain links TRBV30 to TRBJ1-1, with D hard to call. The CDR3 extends over 12 amino acids. Germline V gene sequence: CDR1 GTSNPN, CDR2 SVGIG (reference sequence). Trimming removed 2 bases at V and 1 base at J, with 5 bases between. The CDR3 loop reads CAWSYTNTEAFF. Written as DNA, the CDR3 is TGTGCCTGGAGTTACACGAACACTGAAGCTTTCTTT.

This sequence joins TRBV28 and TRBJ1-2, with TRBD1 matching over 9 bases. The CDR3 runs 14 residues. Germline V CDR1 and CDR2: MDHEN, SYDVKM. J gave up 3 bases and V 6 bases, and 5 bases lay outside the gene matches. The CDR3 protein is CASSPGDRDYGYTF. The CDR3 DNA sequence: TGTGCCAGCAGCCCTGGGGACAGGGACTATGGCTACACCTTC.

This chain connects TRBV7-2 to TRBJ2-5; D gene uncertain. The germline V and J ends were trimmed by 1 base and 4 bases, with 10 bases remaining between them. Germline assignment: CDR1 SGHTA and CDR2 FQGNSA. This CDR3 is 14 amino acids long. The CDR3 protein is CASSLGGLRETQYF. The CDR3, as DNA: TGTGCCAGCAGCTTAGGTGGCCTTCGAGAGACCCAGTACTTC.

The gene calls are TRBV9 and TRBJ2-3; D unresolved. The CDR3 contains 15 residues. V lost 0 bases, J lost 4 bases, and 12 bases lay in between. The germline V gene has CDR1 SGDLS and CDR2 YYNGEE. DNA of the CDR3: TGTGCCAGCAGCGTAGATATAGCTCCCTCAGATACGCAGTATTTT. Translation: CASSVDIAPSDTQYF. The complete variable domain, with remaining parts taken from reference TRBV9 and TRBJ2-3, reads DSGVTQTPKHLITATGQRVTLRCSPRSGDLSVYWYQQSLDQGLQFLIQYYNGEERAKGNILERFSAQQFPDLHSELNLSSLELGDSALYFCASSVDIAPSDTQYFGPGTRLTVL.

The chain combines TRBV2 with TRBJ2-4; D gene unclear. Germline CDR1 is SNHLY and CDR2 is FYNNEI. V dropped 7 bases and J dropped 0 bases, with 7 bases sitting between them. The CDR3 extends over 13 amino acids. The CDR3 here is CASKTLAKNIQYF. The CDR3 DNA is TGTGCCAGCAAGACATTAGCCAAAAACATTCAGTACTTC.

V and J are TRBV24-1 and TRBJ2-7; maybe TRBD1 (6 bases). Germline CDR1 reads KGHDR; CDR2 reads SFDVKD. Trimming pared 3 bases from V and 3 bases from J, leaving 11 bases between. This CDR3 region has 14 residues. DNA of the CDR3: TGTGCCACCAGTGATCAAAAACAGGGCTACGAGCAGTACTTC. Protein sequence: CATSDQKQGYEQYF.

V gene TRBV7-3 combines with J gene TRBJ2-5, with D maybe TRBD2 (6 bases). The CDR3 totals 14 residues. V lost 1 base and J 2 bases, leaving 8 bases between the germline ends. In germline, CDR1 is SGHTA, CDR2 FQGTGA. CDR3 region: CASSLIGGQETQYF. The CDR3 nucleotides read TGTGCCAGCAGCTTAATTGGGGGGCAAGAGACCCAGTACTTC.

This chain connects TRBV10-2 to TRBJ2-6; the D is unclear. Germline V gene data show CDR1 as WSHSY and CDR2 as SAAADI. The CDR3 runs 14 residues. Trimming left V 5 bases short and J 0 bases short, with 5 bases between. The CDR3 DNA reads TGCGCCAGCAGTTACTTCTCTGGGGCCAACGTCCTGACTTTC. Translation: CASSYFSGANVLTF.

The chain combines TRBV3-1 (or the pseudogene TRBV3-2) with TRBJ2-1, with 11 bases matching TRBD2. This CDR3 contains 15 residues. The V and J ends lost 3 bases and 9 bases, in that order; junction bases with no gene match: 7. The germline V gene encodes CDR1 LGHDT and CDR2 YNNKEL (reference sequence). This chain's CDR3 is CASSHSGGAWGEQFF. The CDR3 coding sequence is TGTGCCAGCAGCCATAGCGGGGGGGCCTGGGGTGAGCAGTTCTTC.

J is TRBJ1-5 and V is TRBV4-1, with 7 bases that match TRBD1. V lost 3 bases to trimming and J lost 3 bases; unmatched junction nucleotides: 2. CDR1 and CDR2 from the germline V gene are MGHRA and YSYEKL. The CDR3 runs 14 residues. The chain's CDR3 is CASSHGQVNQPQHF. The CDR3 bases are TGCGCCAGCAGCCACGGACAGGTCAATCAGCCCCAGCATTTT.

In DNA form, the CDR3 reads TGTGCCAGCAGTCCCTCCCCGGGACTGCACACTGAAGCTTTCTTT. This translates into CASSPSPGLHTEAFF. The chain links TRBV27 to TRBJ1-1, with D maybe TRBD1 (5 bases). This CDR3 is built from 15 residues. V dropped 5 bases and J dropped 3 bases, with 16 bases sitting between them. Germline V CDR1 and CDR2: MNHEY, SMNVEV (reference sequence).

The V gene is TRBV6-5, the J gene TRBJ2-4; D is possibly TRBD1 (5 bases). CDR1 is MNHEY and CDR2 is SVGAGI in the germline V gene. The CDR3 has 11 amino acids. V lost 8 bases, J lost 6 bases, and 8 bases lay in between. CDR3 nucleotides: TGTGCCAGCGTGGGGCCAAACATTCAGTACTTC. This codes for CASVGPNIQYF.

This rearrangement joins TRBV27 to TRBJ1-3, with TRBD1 matching 10 bases. Germline V gene data show CDR1 as MNHEY and CDR2 as SMNVEV (reference sequence). CDR3 length: 15 residues. With V trimmed by 6 bases and J by 4 bases, 6 bases remained unmatched. The CDR3: CASSPTTGGGNTIYF. CDR3 DNA: TGTGCCAGCAGCCCTACGACAGGGGGCGGAAACACCATATATTTT.